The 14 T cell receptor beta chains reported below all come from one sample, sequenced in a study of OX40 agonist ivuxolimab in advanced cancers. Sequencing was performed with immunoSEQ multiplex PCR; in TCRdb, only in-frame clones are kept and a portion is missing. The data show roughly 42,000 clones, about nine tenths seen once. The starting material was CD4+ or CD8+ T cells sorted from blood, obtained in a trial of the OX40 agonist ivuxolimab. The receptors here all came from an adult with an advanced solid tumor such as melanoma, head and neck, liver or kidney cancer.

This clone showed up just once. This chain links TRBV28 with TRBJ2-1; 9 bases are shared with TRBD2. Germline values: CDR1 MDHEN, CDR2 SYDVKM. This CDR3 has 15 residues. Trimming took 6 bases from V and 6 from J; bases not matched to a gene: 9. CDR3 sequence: CASSLNSGSGNEQFF. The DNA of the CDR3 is TGTGCCAGCAGCCTGAATAGCGGGAGTGGCAATGAGCAGTTCTTC.

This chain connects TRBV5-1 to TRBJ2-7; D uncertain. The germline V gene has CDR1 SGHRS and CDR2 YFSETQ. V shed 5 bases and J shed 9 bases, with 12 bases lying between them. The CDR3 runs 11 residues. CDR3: CASSSRDGQYF. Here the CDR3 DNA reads TGCGCCAGCAGTTCCCGCGATGGGCAGTACTTC.

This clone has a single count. For the CDR3, the DNA is TGTGCCAGCAGCTCGGGACTAGCGCTCTACGAGCAGTACTTC. Translating it yields CASSSGLALYEQYF. The chain carries TRBV7-5 and TRBJ2-7; TRBD2 is taken as the D call from the table, unchecked against the DNA. TRBV7-5 represents a pseudogene. This CDR3 has 14 amino acids.

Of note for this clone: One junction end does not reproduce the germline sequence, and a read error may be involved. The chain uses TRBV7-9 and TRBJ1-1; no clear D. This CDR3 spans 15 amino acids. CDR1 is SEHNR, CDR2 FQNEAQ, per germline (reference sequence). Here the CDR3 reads CASSLLAEGNTEAFF. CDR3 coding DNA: TGCGCCAGCAGCCTACTGGCCGAGGGGAACACTGAAGCTTTCTTT.

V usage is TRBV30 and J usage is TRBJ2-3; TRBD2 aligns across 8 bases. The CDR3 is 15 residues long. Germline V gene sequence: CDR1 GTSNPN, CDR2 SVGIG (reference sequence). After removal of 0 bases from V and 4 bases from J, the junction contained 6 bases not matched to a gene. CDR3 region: CAWSVTGGFADTQYF. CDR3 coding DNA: TGTGCCTGGAGTGTAACGGGAGGGTTCGCAGATACGCAGTATTTT.

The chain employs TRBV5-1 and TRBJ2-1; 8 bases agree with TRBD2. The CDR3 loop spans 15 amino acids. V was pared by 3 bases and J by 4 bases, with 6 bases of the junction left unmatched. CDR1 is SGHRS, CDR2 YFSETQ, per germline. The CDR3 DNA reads TGCGCCAGCAGCTCCTCTAGCGGGTCATACAATGAGCAGTTCTTC. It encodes CASSSSSGSYNEQFF.

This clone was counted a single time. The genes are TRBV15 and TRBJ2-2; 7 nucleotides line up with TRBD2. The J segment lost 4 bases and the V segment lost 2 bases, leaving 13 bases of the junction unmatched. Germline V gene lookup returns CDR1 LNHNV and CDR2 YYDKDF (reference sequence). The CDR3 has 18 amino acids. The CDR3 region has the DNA TGTGCCACCAGCAGACATTGGGGGGAGGGCCGGATCACCGGGGAGCTGTTTTTT. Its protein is CATSRHWGEGRITGELFF. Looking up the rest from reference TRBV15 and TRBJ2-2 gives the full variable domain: DAMVIQNPRYQVTQFGKPVTLSCSQTLNHNVMYWYQQKSSQAPKLLFHYYDKDFNNEADTPDNFQSRRPNTSFCFLDIRSPGLGDTAMYLCATSRHWGEGRITGELFFGEGSRLTVL.

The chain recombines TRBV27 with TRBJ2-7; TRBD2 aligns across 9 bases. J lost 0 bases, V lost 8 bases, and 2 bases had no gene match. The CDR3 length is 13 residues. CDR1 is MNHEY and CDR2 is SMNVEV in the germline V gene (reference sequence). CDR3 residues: CASGSGSSYEQYF. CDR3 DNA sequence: TGTGCCAGCGGTAGCGGGAGCTCCTACGAGCAGTACTTC.

The CDR3 is CASSLPPGGGAKNIQYF. The CDR3 DNA is TGTGCCAGCAGTTTGCCCCCGGGAGGGGGGGCCAAAAACATTCAGTACTTC. The chain joins TRBV28 to TRBJ2-4; 8 nucleotides line up with TRBD2. Germline V gives CDR1 MDHEN, CDR2 SYDVKM. The CDR3 sequence is 17 residues long. J was trimmed by 1 base and V by 3 bases; bases with no gene match: 8.

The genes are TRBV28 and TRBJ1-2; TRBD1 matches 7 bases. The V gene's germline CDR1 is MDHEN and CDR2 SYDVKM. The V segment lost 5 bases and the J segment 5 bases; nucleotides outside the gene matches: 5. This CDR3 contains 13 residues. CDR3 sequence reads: CASSMEQGYGYTF. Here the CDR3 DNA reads TGTGCCAGCAGTATGGAACAGGGGTATGGCTACACCTTC.

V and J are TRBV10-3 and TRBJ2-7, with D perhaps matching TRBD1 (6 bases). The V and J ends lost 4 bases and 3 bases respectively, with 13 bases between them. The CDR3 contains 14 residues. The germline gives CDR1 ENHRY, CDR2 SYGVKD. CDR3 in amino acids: CAISGTAPRYEQYF. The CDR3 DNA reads TGTGCCATCAGTGGGACAGCCCCCCGCTACGAGCAGTACTTC.

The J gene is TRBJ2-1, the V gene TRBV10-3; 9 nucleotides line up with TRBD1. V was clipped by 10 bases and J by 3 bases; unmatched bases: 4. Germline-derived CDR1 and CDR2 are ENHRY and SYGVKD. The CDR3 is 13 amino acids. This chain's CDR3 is CATRDRVYNEQFF. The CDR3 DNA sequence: TGTGCCACCCGGGACAGGGTCTACAATGAGCAGTTCTTC.

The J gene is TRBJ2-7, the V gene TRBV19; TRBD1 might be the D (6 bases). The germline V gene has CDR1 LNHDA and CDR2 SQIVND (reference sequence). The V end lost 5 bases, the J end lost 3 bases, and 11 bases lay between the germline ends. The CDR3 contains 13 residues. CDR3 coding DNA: TGTGCCAGTAGTTCAGGGGTCGTCTACGAGCAGTACTTC. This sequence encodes CASSSGVVYEQYF. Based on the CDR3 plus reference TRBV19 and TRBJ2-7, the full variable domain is DGGITQSPKYLFRKEGQNVTLSCEQNLNHDAMYWYRQDPGQGLRLIYYSQIVNDFQKGDIAEGYSVSREKKESFPLTVTSAQKNPTAFYLCASSSGVVYEQYFGPGTRLTVT.

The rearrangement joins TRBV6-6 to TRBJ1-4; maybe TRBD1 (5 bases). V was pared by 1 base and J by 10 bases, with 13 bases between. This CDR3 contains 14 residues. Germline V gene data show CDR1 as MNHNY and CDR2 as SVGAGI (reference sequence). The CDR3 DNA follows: TGTGCCAGCAGTTACTTCGACAGCCCTCGAAAACTGTTTTTT. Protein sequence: CASSYFDSPRKLFF.